This T cell receptor (beta chain) was profiled in a study of T cell changes during pregnancy in multiple sclerosis. Trimming removed 4 bases from V and 6 bases from J, with 10 bases in between. Germline V lookup: CDR1 ENHRY, CDR2 SYGVKD. The CDR3 has 12 residues. Measured with immunoSEQ multiplex PCR; TCRdb has only the in-frame clones, and not every one. The top ten hold 1.5% to 2% of the sample, which has about 40,000 clones, approximately 94% seen once. The chain links TRBV10-3 to TRBJ2-7; tentative D call: TRBD2 (6 bases). The sample in question was peripheral blood, obtained in the third trimester of pregnancy. The clonotype originates from a female donor with multiple sclerosis, enrolled in a pregnancy study. The CDR3 sequence is CAISGGEFEQYF. The CDR3 DNA reads TGTGCCATCAGTGGGGGGGAATTCGAGCAGTACTTC.